What follows are 31 T cell receptor beta chains derived from one specimen sequenced in a study of blood T cells in healthy people across ages. A second PCR of roughly 7 to 11 cycles used a sample-barcoded 5' primer and a J-beta primer mix. Using its own MiXCR run on the 5' RACE reads, TCRdb lists one record per CDR3 protein. The sample lists roughly 700,000 distinct CDR3 sequences; 49% were seen once. Sequencing input: blood. The receptor source for this set is a woman in her sixties or seventies in good health.

This chain joins TRBV5-1 and TRBJ2-1, with TRBD2 matching 15 bases. The J segment lost 2 bases and the V segment lost 4 bases, leaving 13 bases of the junction unmatched. Germline-derived CDR1 and CDR2 are SGHRS and YFSETQ. The CDR3 runs 20 residues. CDR3 amino acids: CASSQGLAGGRPLTYNEQFF. In nucleotides, the CDR3 is TGCGCCAGCAGCCAAGGACTAGCGGGAGGGAGACCTTTAACCTACAATGAGCAGTTCTTC. The whole variable domain, filled in from reference TRBV5-1 and TRBJ2-1, reads KAGVTQTPRYLIKTRGQQVTLSCSPISGHRSVSWYQQTPGQGLQFLFEYFSETQRNKGNFPGRFSGRQFSNSRSEMNVSTLELGDSALYLCASSQGLAGGRPLTYNEQFFGPGTRLTVL.

Comment on this clonotype: At one end, the junction sequence differs from germline, possibly due to a read error. The chain has TRBV7-9 and TRBJ2-1, with D possibly being TRBD1 (5 bases). The CDR3 is made up of 13 amino acids. CDR1 and CDR2 from the germline V gene are SEHNR and FQNEAQ (reference sequence). The CDR3 coding sequence is TGTGCCAGCAGCCTGACAGCGTACAATGAGCGGTTCTTC. It encodes CASSLTAYNERFF.

Concerning this clonotype itself: Germline and junction disagree at one end, which may indicate a read error. The chain carries TRBV4-3 and TRBJ2-3; weak D call: TRBD2 (7 bases). The germline gives CDR1 LGHNA, CDR2 YSLEER. The length of the CDR3 is 16 residues. CDR3 region: CASRQGRGADTDTRYF. The CDR3 bases are TGCGCCAGCAGACAAGGTCGGGGGGCGGACACAGATACGCGGTATTTT.

This rearrangement joins TRBV27 to TRBJ2-7; maybe TRBD2 (6 bases). The CDR3 runs to 16 residues. Germline V lookup: CDR1 MNHEY, CDR2 SMNVEV (reference sequence). Trimming removed 4 bases from V and 4 bases from J, with 20 bases in between. In DNA form, the CDR3 reads TGTGCCAGCAGTTCTGGACCGGGACTGGGGTCTTACGAGCAGTACTTC. Amino acids: CASSSGPGLGSYEQYF.

This clonotype was seen many times. The chain recombines TRBV7-2 with TRBJ2-3; 9 bases agree with TRBD2. This CDR3 is 15 amino acids long. Germline V gene lookup returns CDR1 SGHTA and CDR2 FQGNSA. Trimming at V came to 3 bases and at J to 0 bases, leaving 1 base not matched to a gene. CDR3 coding DNA: TGTGCCAGCAGCTTTACTAGCGGGAGCACAGATACGCAGTATTTT. Translated: CASSFTSGSTDTQYF.

This clonotype has only a few counts. V gene TRBV11-2 combines with J gene TRBJ2-7; no clear D gene. V lost 5 bases to trimming and J lost 6 bases, with 11 bases between them. The CDR3 runs 12 residues. Per germline, CDR1 SGHAT and CDR2 FQNNGV. CDR3 coding DNA: TGTGCCAGCAGCGCCAAGGGCCTCGAGCAGTACTTC. Translating gives CASSAKGLEQYF.

The rearrangement joins TRBV28 to TRBJ1-2; a possible D gene is TRBD1 (6 bases). V was shortened by 7 bases and J by 2 bases, with 11 bases between the two germline ends. The CDR3 is made up of 13 amino acids. Germline loops: CDR1 MDHEN, CDR2 SYDVKM. CDR3 protein: CASNAQGNYGYTF. CDR3 DNA: TGTGCCAGCAACGCCCAGGGGAACTATGGCTACACCTTC.

This clonotype showed up just a few times. The CDR3 spells CASSEQGSQNSPLHF. Here the CDR3 DNA reads TGTGCCAGCAGTGAGCAGGGTTCGCAGAATTCACCCCTCCACTTT. V and J are TRBV2 and TRBJ1-6, with a weak D call TRBD1 (5 bases). Germline CDR1 SNHLY, CDR2 FYNNEI. The CDR3 spans 15 residues. Between the trimmed V and J ends, which lost 3 bases and 7 bases, there was a span of 13 bases.

The rearrangement uses TRBV20-1 and TRBJ2-2; unclear D gene. V lost 5 bases and J 0 bases, leaving 13 bases between the germline ends. This CDR3 contains 15 residues. Germline V gives CDR1 DFQATT, CDR2 SNEGSKA (reference sequence). CDR3 region: CSAQAGVANTGELFF. The CDR3 region has the DNA TGCAGTGCTCAAGCAGGCGTCGCGAACACCGGGGAGCTGTTTTTT.

A word on this clonotype: At one end the junction does not follow the germline gene, possibly because of a read error. The V call is TRBV20-1, the J call TRBJ1-1; D is undetermined. This CDR3 has 14 residues. Per germline, CDR1 DFQATT and CDR2 SNEGSKA (reference sequence). As DNA, the CDR3 is TGCAGTGCTAGAGATTTGGGCGAAAACATTGAAGCTTTCTTT. Translating it yields CSARDLGENIEAFF.

The chain is built from TRBV6-6 and TRBJ2-5; weak D call: TRBD1 (5 bases). The CDR3 has 15 residues. V lost 2 bases, J lost 0 bases, and 10 bases lay in between. Germline loops: CDR1 MNHNY, CDR2 SVGAGI (reference sequence). CDR3 nucleotides: TGTGCCAGCAGTTACGGGCAGGGCCACCAAGAGACCCAGTACTTC. It specifies CASSYGQGHQETQYF.

The chain carries TRBV6-2 or TRBV6-3 and TRBJ2-1, with TRBD2 identical over 9 bases. Germline-derived CDR1 and CDR2 are MNHEY and SVGEGT. The CDR3 is 16 amino acids. Losses at the gene ends were 8 bases for V and 0 bases for J; bases not matched to a gene: 8. The CDR3 region has the DNA TGTGCCAGCCGCGGGGGGGGGCAGAGCTCCTACAATGAGCAGTTCTTC. Translation gives CASRGGGQSSYNEQFF.

This clonotype came up a few times. The chain links TRBV20-1 to TRBJ2-5, with TRBD1 as a possible D gene (6 bases). In germline, CDR1 is DFQATT, CDR2 SNEGSKA (reference sequence). The germline V and J ends were trimmed by 1 base and 3 bases, with 9 bases remaining between them. The CDR3 runs to 13 residues. CDR3 DNA: TGCAGTGCTAGAGGGGACAACAAAGAGACCCAGTACTTC. It encodes CSARGDNKETQYF.

In its sample, this clonotype was seen once. The rearrangement uses TRBV28 and TRBJ2-7; D perhaps matches TRBD2 (5 bases). Germline CDR1 is MDHEN and CDR2 is SYDVKM. V was trimmed by 8 bases and J by 0 bases, leaving 14 bases between them. There are 14 residues in the CDR3. CDR3 sequence reads: CASVSTGSSYEQYF. CDR3 DNA: TGTGCCAGCGTTTCGACGGGGAGCTCCTACGAGCAGTACTTC.

This clonotype has at least ten counts. This chain uses TRBV19 with TRBJ1-1, with a weak D call TRBD1 (5 bases). The CDR3 loop spans 13 amino acids. V lost 8 bases, J lost 0 bases, and 10 bases lay in between. The germline V gene encodes CDR1 LNHDA and CDR2 SQIVND (reference sequence). CDR3 DNA: TGTGCCAGTGACAGTCGTATGAACACTGAAGCTTTCTTT. Amino acids: CASDSRMNTEAFF.

The J gene is TRBJ2-1, the V gene TRBV12-3 or TRBV12-4, with unresolved D. The ends were cut back, 7 bases at V and 2 bases at J, with 12 bases in the middle. The CDR3 runs 14 residues. CDR3: CASTGGVAYNEQFF. The CDR3 nucleotides read TGTGCCAGCACCGGTGGGGTCGCCTACAATGAGCAGTTCTTC.

The rearrangement uses TRBV12-3 or TRBV12-4 and TRBJ2-1, with 14 nucleotides matching TRBD2. This CDR3 contains 16 residues. The V gene end was trimmed by 5 bases and the J gene end by 9 bases; junction bases not matched to a gene: 9. CDR3 coding DNA: TGTGCCAGCAGTCGAGGACTAGCGGGAGGCTATAGTGAGCAGTTCTTC. Protein sequence: CASSRGLAGGYSEQFF.

This clonotype was picked up a small number of times. The chain has TRBV6-1 and TRBJ1-2; TRBD1 might be the D (5 bases). Germline V gene sequence: CDR1 MNHNS, CDR2 SASEGT. With 2 bases removed from V and 4 bases from J, the gap between germline ends came to 17 bases. The length of the CDR3 is 16 residues. CDR3 protein: CASSETGLPLGYGYTF. The CDR3 DNA is TGTGCCAGCAGTGAAACGGGGCTGCCCTTAGGCTATGGCTACACCTTC.

V gene TRBV6-5 combines with J gene TRBJ2-1, with 11 bases that match TRBD2. Losses at the gene ends were 6 bases for V and 6 bases for J; bases not matched to a gene: 7. Germline V gene lookup returns CDR1 MNHEY and CDR2 SVGAGI. CDR3 length: 15 residues. The CDR3 nucleotides read TGTGCCAGCAGAACTACTAGCGGGAGAACCAATGAGCAGTTCTTC. Translating gives CASRTTSGRTNEQFF.

This clonotype was counted a few times. The chain is built from TRBV25-1 and TRBJ1-2; TRBD1 agrees at 12 bases. Germline values: CDR1 MGHDK, CDR2 SYGVNS. The CDR3 has 16 amino acids. The V segment lost 1 base and the J segment 8 bases; nucleotides outside the gene matches: 8. The CDR3 here is CASSELGGQGAGGYTF. The CDR3 nucleotides read TGTGCCAGCAGTGAATTGGGGGGACAGGGGGCTGGCGGCTACACCTTC.

The chain employs TRBV15 and TRBJ2-7; no reliable D call. Germline lookup yields CDR1 LNHNV and CDR2 YYDKDF (reference sequence). The CDR3 consists of 14 residues. The V end was cut by 1 base, the J end by 4 bases, with 11 bases between. The chain's CDR3 is CATSRAHGPYEQYF. The DNA for the CDR3 is TGTGCCACCAGCAGAGCCCATGGGCCGTACGAGCAGTACTTC.

J is TRBJ2-3 and V is TRBV7-9; the match to TRBD1 covers 9 bases. Trimming at V came to 2 bases and at J to 4 bases, leaving 10 bases not matched to a gene. The CDR3 sequence is 17 residues long. Germline CDR1 SEHNR, CDR2 FQNEAQ (reference sequence). The CDR3 is CASSLKTTGGAPDTQYF. DNA of the CDR3: TGTGCCAGCAGCTTAAAGACGACAGGGGGGGCCCCAGATACGCAGTATTTT.

This clonotype was picked up a small number of times. The genes are TRBV7-2 and TRBJ2-3; 8 bases fit TRBD2. J gave up 2 bases and V 1 base, and 5 bases lay outside the gene matches. The CDR3 extends over 16 amino acids. CDR1 and CDR2 from the germline V gene are SGHTA and FQGNSA. The CDR3 DNA follows: TGTGCCAGCAGCTTAGTTCCGGGAGGGTACACAGATACGCAGTATTTT. Amino acid sequence: CASSLVPGGYTDTQYF.

This chain uses TRBV29-1 with TRBJ2-7; D is perhaps TRBD1 or TRBD2 (5 bases each). Per germline, CDR1 SQVTM and CDR2 ANQGSEA. The CDR3 covers 14 residues. Trimming removed 4 bases at V and 5 bases at J, with 18 bases between. CDR3 region: CSVVGLGRPDEQYF. The CDR3 DNA reads as TGCAGCGTTGTTGGGTTGGGACGACCTGACGAGCAGTACTTC.

In DNA form, the CDR3 reads TGTGCCAGCAGTGATAGAGGCCGAAACTATGGCTACACCTTC. This codes for CASSDRGRNYGYTF. This rearrangement joins TRBV6-5 to TRBJ1-2; D gene uncertain. CDR3 length: 14 residues. Germline V gene lookup returns CDR1 MNHEY and CDR2 SVGAGI. V was cut by 5 bases and J by 2 bases, with 12 bases left in between.

This chain connects TRBV20-1 to TRBJ1-6; perhaps TRBD1 as D (5 bases). CDR3 length equals 19 residues. V gave up 1 base and J gave up 7 bases, with 26 bases separating them. Looked up from germline, CDR1 is DFQATT and CDR2 is SNEGSKA (reference sequence). Here the CDR3 reads CSARGRATGPPSTNSPLHF. The CDR3 DNA follows: TGCAGTGCTAGAGGACGGGCGACGGGACCTCCGTCGACAAATTCACCCCTCCACTTT.

V and J are TRBV12-3 or TRBV12-4 and TRBJ2-1; 7 bases line up with TRBD2. CDR3 length: 15 residues. V was clipped by 7 bases and J by 7 bases; unmatched bases: 13. CDR3 residues: CASTTTWTSRNEQFF. DNA of the CDR3: TGTGCCAGCACCACAACCTGGACTAGTCGGAATGAGCAGTTCTTC.

The chain combines TRBV18 with TRBJ2-4, with 9 nucleotides matching TRBD1. The assigned J gene may be wrong: the sequence end matches TRBJ2-7 better. CDR1 KGHSH and CDR2 LQKENI come from the germline V gene. The CDR3 spans 15 residues. Written as DNA, the CDR3 is TGTGCCAGCTCACCACCCGGGACAGGGCTCAACGAGCAGTACTTC. It translates to CASSPPGTGLNEQYF.

This clonotype has a count of ten or more. Written as DNA, the CDR3 is TGCGCCAGCAGCTTACTAGCGGGACACAGGTACAATGAGCAGTTCTTC. Translation gives CASSLLAGHRYNEQFF. The gene calls are TRBV5-1 and TRBJ2-1, with 10 bases aligning to TRBD2. The CDR3 has 16 amino acids. V shed 2 bases, J shed 4 bases, and the junction held 6 bases outside the gene matches. Germline CDR1 reads SGHRS; CDR2 reads YFSETQ.

The rearrangement uses TRBV29-1 and TRBJ2-5, with 9 bases identical to TRBD1. The CDR3 has 15 amino acids. V lost 5 bases, J lost 2 bases, and 9 bases stayed unmatched. Germline CDR1 SQVTM, CDR2 ANQGSEA. In DNA, the CDR3 is TGCAGCGTTCTTCAAGGGACAGGGCAGCAAGAGACCCAGTACTTC. This codes for CSVLQGTGQQETQYF.

This rearrangement joins TRBV27 to TRBJ1-2; TRBD1 matches at 8 bases. CDR1 is MNHEY, CDR2 SMNVEV, per germline (reference sequence). V was pared by 6 bases and J by 4 bases, with 10 bases of the junction left unmatched. The CDR3 extends over 15 amino acids. The CDR3 DNA reads as TGTGCCAGCAGCCCCCGGGACAGGCCCATCTATGGCTACACCTTC. Translation gives CASSPRDRPIYGYTF.